The present T cell receptor beta chain was sequenced within a study of T cells in Graves' hyperthyroidism and ophthalmopathy. Study outcomes and limitations: Most thyroid clonotypes that were expanded above 0.001 also turned up in blood.

For ophthalmopathy patients, the Clinical Activity Score was at least 3 and the NOSPECS grade at least 4; duration was under 3 months. Investigators excluded patients with uncontrolled infection, other autoimmune disease, pregnancy or lactation. Every diagnosis used clinical symptoms, serum thyroxine and TRAb, thyroid ultrasound and orbital computed tomography. RNA transcripts gave rise to amplified TCR beta CDR3 regions. The primer set for the first-round RT-PCR of the TCR CDR3 was HTBI. TCRdb reanalysed the multiplex PCR reads using MiXCR and keeps one entry per CDR3 protein. This table has under 350,000 distinct CDR3 sequences, approximately 17% appearing once. Germline loops: CDR1 SGHDT, CDR2 YYEEEE. V was clipped by 0 bases and J by 7 bases; unmatched bases: 8. The CDR3 is 16 residues long. This clonotype has at least ten counts. Its antigen is unidentified.

The chain combines TRBV5-6 with TRBJ2-1; TRBD2 aligns across 9 bases. The clonotype was recovered from a woman aged 60 to 75 with Graves' ophthalmopathy. The specimen sequenced was blood. CDR3 loop: CASSLAGTSKLNEQFF. The CDR3 nucleotides read TGTGCCAGCAGCTTGGCCGGGACTAGCAAGTTGAATGAGCAGTTCTTC.